This T cell receptor beta chain was captured by sequencing in a study of blood T cell repertoires in COVID-19. Study-wide context: There were acute and convalescent COVID-19 samples, and they came from the United States, Italy and Spain.

Only in-frame clones appear in the TCRdb table, and some are missing; sequencing was by immunoSEQ multiplex PCR. The sample shows about 50,000 clones, roughly 89% of them seen only once. The V end lost 2 bases, the J end lost 6 bases, and 11 bases lay between the germline ends. Germline loops: CDR1 MNHEY, CDR2 SVGEGT. This CDR3 region has 14 residues. This sequence joins TRBV6-2 or TRBV6-3 and TRBJ1-5; possibly TRBD1 for D (6 bases). Specimen: peripheral blood. The TCR was taken from a human donor in a cohort sampled during active COVID-19. CDR3 coding DNA: TGTGCCAGCAGTTACCCGGGGGGCAGTCAGCCCCAGCATTTT. Protein sequence: CASSYPGGSQPQHF.